In this sample, the clone carrying this TCR beta chain turned up many times. Its antigen remains unidentified. Germline CDR1 is GTSNPN and CDR2 is SVGIG (reference sequence). Germline trimming cut 3 bases from V and 7 bases from J; bases unmatched to any gene: 6. The CDR3 consists of 15 residues. This sample was taken from a study of T cells in Graves' hyperthyroidism and ophthalmopathy. Study-level findings and limits: Ophthalmopathy stood apart from stable hyperthyroidism in a 13 V-J model. Blood also contained most expanded thyroid clonotypes above 0.001.

Patients showing uncontrolled infection, other autoimmune disease, pregnancy or lactation were ineligible. The authors took PBMCs from 10 ml fresh peripheral blood. From RNA transcripts, TCR beta CDR3 regions were amplified. During a first-round RT-PCR of the TCR CDR3, the HTBI primer set was used. TCRdb re-called the multiplex PCR reads with MiXCR, one entry per CDR3 protein. The repertoire holds about 210,000 distinct CDR3 sequences, with roughly a sixth as singletons. The sample comprised blood. The chain is built from TRBV30 and TRBJ2-1, with TRBD2 matching 13 bases. This sequence originates from a man aged 45-60 years with Graves' hyperthyroidism. CDR3 sequence (DNA): TGTGCCTGGAGAGCTCGACTAGCGGGAGGTAATGAGCAGTTCTTC. Protein: CAWRARLAGGNEQFF.